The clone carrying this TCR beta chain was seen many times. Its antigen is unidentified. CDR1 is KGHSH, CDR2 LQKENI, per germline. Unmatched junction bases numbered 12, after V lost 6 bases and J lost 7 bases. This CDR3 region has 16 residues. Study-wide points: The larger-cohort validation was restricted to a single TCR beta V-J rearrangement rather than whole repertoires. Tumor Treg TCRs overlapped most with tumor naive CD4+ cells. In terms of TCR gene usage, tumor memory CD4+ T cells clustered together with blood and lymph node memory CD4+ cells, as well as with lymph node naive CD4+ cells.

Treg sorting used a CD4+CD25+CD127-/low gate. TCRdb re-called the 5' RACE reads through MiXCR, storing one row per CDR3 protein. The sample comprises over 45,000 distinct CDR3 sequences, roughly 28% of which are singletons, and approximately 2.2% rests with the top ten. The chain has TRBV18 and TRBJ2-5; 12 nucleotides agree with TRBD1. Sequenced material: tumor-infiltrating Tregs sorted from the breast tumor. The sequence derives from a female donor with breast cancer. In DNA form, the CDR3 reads TGTGCCAGCTCCCCAGAGGGACAGGGGGCCTCAGGGACCCAGTACTTC. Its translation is CASSPEGQGASGTQYF.